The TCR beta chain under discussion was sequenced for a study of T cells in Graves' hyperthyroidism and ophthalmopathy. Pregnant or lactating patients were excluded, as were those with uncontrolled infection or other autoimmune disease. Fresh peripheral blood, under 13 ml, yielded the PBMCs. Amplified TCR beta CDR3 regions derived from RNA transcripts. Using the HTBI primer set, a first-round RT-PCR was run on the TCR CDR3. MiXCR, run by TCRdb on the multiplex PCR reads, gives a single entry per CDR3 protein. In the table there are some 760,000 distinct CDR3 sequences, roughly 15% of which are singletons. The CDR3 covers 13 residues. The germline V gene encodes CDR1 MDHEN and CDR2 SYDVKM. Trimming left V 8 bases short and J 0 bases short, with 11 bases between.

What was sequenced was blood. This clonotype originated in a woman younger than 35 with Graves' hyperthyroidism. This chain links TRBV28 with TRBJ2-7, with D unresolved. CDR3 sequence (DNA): TGTGCCAGCGGCCCATACATCTCCTACGAGCAGTACTTC. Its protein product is CASGPYISYEQYF.